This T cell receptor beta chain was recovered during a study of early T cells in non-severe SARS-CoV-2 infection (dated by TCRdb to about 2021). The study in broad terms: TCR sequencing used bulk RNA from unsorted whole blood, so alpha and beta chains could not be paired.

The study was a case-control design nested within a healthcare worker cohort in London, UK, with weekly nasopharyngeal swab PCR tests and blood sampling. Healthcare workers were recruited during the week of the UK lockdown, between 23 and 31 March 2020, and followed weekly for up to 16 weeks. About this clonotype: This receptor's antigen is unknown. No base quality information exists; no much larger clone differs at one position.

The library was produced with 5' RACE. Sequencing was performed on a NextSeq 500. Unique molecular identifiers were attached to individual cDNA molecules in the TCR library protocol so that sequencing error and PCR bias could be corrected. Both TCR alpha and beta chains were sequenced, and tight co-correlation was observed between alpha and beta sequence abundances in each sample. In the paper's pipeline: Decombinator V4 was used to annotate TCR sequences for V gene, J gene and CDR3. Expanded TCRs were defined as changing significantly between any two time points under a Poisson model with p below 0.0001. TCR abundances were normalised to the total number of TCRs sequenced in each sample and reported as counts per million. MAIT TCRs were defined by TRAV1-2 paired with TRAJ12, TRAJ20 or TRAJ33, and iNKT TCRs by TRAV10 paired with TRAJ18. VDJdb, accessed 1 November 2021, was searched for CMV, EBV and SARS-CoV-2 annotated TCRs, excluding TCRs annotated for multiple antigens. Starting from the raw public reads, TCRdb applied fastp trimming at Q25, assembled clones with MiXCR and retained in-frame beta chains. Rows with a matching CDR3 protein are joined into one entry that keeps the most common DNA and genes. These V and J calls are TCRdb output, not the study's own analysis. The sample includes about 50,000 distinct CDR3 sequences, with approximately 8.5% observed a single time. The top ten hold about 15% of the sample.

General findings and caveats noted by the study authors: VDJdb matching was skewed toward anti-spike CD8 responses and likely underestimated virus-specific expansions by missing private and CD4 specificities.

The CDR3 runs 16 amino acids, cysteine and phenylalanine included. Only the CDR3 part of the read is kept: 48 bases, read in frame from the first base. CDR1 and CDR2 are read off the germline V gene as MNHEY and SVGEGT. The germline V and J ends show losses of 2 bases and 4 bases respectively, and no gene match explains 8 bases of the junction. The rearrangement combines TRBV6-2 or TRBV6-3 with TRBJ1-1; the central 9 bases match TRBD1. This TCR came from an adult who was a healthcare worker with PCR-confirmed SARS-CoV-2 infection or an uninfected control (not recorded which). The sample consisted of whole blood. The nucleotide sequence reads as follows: TGTGCCAGCAGTTACGGAGGGACAGGGCGAGGCACTGAAGCTTTCTTT. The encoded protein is CASSYGGTGRGTEAFF.